A single sample is the source of the 6 T cell receptor beta chains below, sequenced in a study of CD8+CD57+ T cells in acquired aplastic anemia. Previously, flow cytometry had revealed CD8+CD57+ cell expansion in the patients chosen for sequencing. The use of genomic DNA as template underpinned the TCR beta VDJ and CDR3 profiling. In TCRdb, the reads were re-called with MiXCR into one record per CDR3 protein. The data contain under 200,000 distinct CDR3 sequences, over 70% of them singletons. The specimen sequenced was sorted CD4+, CD8+, or CD8+CD57+ T cells (not recorded which) from PBMCs. These receptors originate from a human donor with aplastic anemia.

V and J are TRBV12-5 and TRBJ1-1; D gene unclear. Trimming shortened V by 5 bases and J by 5 bases, and 6 bases separated the two germline ends. Germline loops: CDR1 LGHNT, CDR2 FRNRAP. The CDR3 runs to 11 residues. The CDR3: CASGARTEAFF. The CDR3 region has the DNA TGTGCTAGTGGTGCGCGGACTGAAGCTTTCTTT.

This chain uses TRBV19 with TRBJ2-7, with unresolved D. The CDR3 consists of 13 residues. The V end lost 1 base, the J end lost 1 base, and 5 bases lay between the germline ends. Germline values: CDR1 LNHDA, CDR2 SQIVND (reference sequence). The CDR3 reads CASSIASSYEQYF. DNA of the CDR3: TGTGCCAGTAGTATAGCAAGTTCCTACGAGCAGTACTTC.

This clonotype was counted between two and nine times. The chain joins TRBV9 to TRBJ2-7; D not certain. The CDR3 has 13 amino acids. Germline V lookup: CDR1 SGDLS, CDR2 YYNGEE. Trimming removed 2 bases at V and 7 bases at J, with 13 bases between. In nucleotides, the CDR3 is TGTGCCAGCAGCGTCGACATTCTGAGGGAGCAGTACTTC. Protein: CASSVDILREQYF.

The chain links TRBV20-1 to TRBJ2-5; 9 bases align to TRBD2. With V trimmed by 0 bases and J by 2 bases, 7 bases remained unmatched. The germline V gene has CDR1 DFQATT and CDR2 SNEGSKA (reference sequence). The CDR3 extends over 16 amino acids. CDR3 nucleotides: TGCAGTGCTAGAGATGAGCAGCGGGAGGAACAAGAGACCCAGTACTTC. This translates into CSARDEQREEQETQYF.

This clonotype was counted once. The CDR3 spells CASSIALGRTEAFF. The CDR3 coding sequence is TGTGCCAGTAGTATAGCCTTGGGACGGACTGAAGCTTTCTTT. The chain carries TRBV19 and TRBJ1-1; a possible D gene is TRBD1 (5 bases). V was shortened by 1 base and J by 5 bases, with 11 bases between the two germline ends. Germline assignment: CDR1 LNHDA and CDR2 SQIVND (reference sequence). The CDR3 extends over 14 amino acids. The complete variable domain, with remaining parts taken from reference TRBV19 and TRBJ1-1, reads DGGITQSPKYLFRKEGQNVTLSCEQNLNHDAMYWYRQDPGQGLRLIYYSQIVNDFQKGDIAEGYSVSREKKESFPLTVTSAQKNPTAFYLCASSIALGRTEAFFGQGTRLTVV.

This chain joins TRBV6-5 and TRBJ2-5; D perhaps matches TRBD2 (5 bases). The CDR3 sequence is 12 residues long. V lost 0 bases and J 9 bases, leaving 8 bases between the germline ends. Germline CDR1 and CDR2: MNHEY and SVGAGI. The CDR3 here is CASSYSKEAQYF. In DNA form, the CDR3 reads TGTGCCAGCAGTTACTCGAAGGAGGCCCAGTACTTC.